The source of this T cell receptor beta chain is a study of technical replicates of blood from a few donors. Clones were read by immunoSEQ multiplex PCR, and TCRdb kept only the in-frame ones, dropping some. Of under 80,000 clones listed, approximately 94% are singletons. CDR3 length equals 13 residues. Germline values: CDR1 SQVTM, CDR2 ANQGSEA. Trimming took off 0 bases at V and 7 bases at J, with 12 bases between the two ends. Sequenced input: T cells isolated from PBMCs. The chain carries TRBV29-1 and TRBJ1-1; no firm D call. The receptor was isolated from a human donor in good health. The CDR3 region is CSVEDHSQIEAFF. The CDR3, as DNA: TGCAGCGTTGAAGATCATTCACAGATTGAAGCTTTCTTT.